The clone carrying this T cell receptor (beta chain) turned up a few times. Antigen specificity is unknown. MiXCR was run by TCRdb on the reads, yielding one entry per CDR3 protein. Of 600,000 to 700,000 distinct CDR3 sequences listed, 33% are singletons. The source of the sample is a study of T cell repertoires in cytomegalovirus infection. Whole-study context: Selection of CMV epitopes for the study included recently identified HLA-C-restricted and well-studied HLA-B-restricted ones. Matching HLA type, along with CMV infection, was indicated by public TCR beta signatures.

Sequenced here: cultured PBMCs, sampled from culture after CMV antigen stimulation. The origin of this receptor is a human donor in good health (CMV status not recorded). Some clones in this sample may be carry-over from other donors' samples.

The CDR3 loop is CASSLTVQPQHF. The CDR3 DNA reads TGTGCCAGCAGTTTAACGGTTCAGCCCCAGCATTTT. The chain employs TRBV12-3 or TRBV12-4 and TRBJ1-5; D remains unclear. The CDR3 totals 12 residues. V lost 2 bases and J 6 bases, leaving 5 bases between the germline ends.